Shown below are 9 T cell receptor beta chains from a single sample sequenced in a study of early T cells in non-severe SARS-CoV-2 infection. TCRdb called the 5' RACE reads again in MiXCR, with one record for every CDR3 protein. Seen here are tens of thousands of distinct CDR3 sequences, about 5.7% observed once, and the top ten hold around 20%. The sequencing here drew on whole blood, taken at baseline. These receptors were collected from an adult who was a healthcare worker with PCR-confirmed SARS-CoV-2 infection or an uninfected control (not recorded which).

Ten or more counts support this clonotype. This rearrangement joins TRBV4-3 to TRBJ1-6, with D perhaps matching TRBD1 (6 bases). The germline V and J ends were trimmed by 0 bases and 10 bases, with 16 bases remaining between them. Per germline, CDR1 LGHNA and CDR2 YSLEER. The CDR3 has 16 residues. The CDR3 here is CASSQDLHRERSPLHF. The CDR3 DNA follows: TGCGCCAGCAGCCAAGATCTACACAGGGAGAGGTCACCCCTCCACTTT.

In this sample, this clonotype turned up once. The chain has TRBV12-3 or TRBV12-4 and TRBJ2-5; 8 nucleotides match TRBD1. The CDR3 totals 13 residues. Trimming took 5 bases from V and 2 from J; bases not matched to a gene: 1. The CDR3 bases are TGTGCCAGCAGTCGGACAGGGCAAGAGACCCAGTACTTC. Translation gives CASSRTGQETQYF.

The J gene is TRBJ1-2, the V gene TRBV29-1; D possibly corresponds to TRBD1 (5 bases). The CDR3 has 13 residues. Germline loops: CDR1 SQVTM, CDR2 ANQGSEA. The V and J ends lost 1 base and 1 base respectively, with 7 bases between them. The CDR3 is CSVEATVNYGYTF. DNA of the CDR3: TGCAGCGTTGAAGCGACAGTTAACTATGGCTACACCTTC.

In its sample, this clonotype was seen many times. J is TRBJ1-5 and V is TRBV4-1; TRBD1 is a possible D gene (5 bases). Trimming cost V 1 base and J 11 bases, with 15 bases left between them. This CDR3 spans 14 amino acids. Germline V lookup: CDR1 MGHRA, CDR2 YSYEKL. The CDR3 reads CASSQASGLQAQHF. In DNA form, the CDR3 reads TGCGCCAGCAGCCAAGCGTCAGGGCTCCAAGCCCAGCATTTT.

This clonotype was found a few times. CDR3 protein: CASSLGVADNEQFF. Here the CDR3 DNA reads TGTGCCAGCAGCTTAGGGGTGGCAGACAATGAGCAGTTCTTC. V gene TRBV11-3 combines with J gene TRBJ2-1; unclear D gene. Per germline, CDR1 SGHNT and CDR2 YENEEA. Trimming took off 1 base at V and 5 bases at J, with 9 bases between the two ends. The CDR3 contains 14 residues.

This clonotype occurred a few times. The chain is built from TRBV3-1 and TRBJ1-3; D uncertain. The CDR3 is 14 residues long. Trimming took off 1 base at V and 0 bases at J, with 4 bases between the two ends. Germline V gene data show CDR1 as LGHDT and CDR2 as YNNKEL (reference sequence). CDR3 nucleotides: TGTGCCAGCAGCCAAGGCAACTCTGGAAACACCATATATTTT. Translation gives CASSQGNSGNTIYF.

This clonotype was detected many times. Here the CDR3 reads CASSQGKDGAYEQYF. CDR3 nucleotides: TGCGCCAGCAGCCAAGGAAAAGACGGCGCCTACGAGCAGTACTTC. The rearrangement joins TRBV4-1 to TRBJ2-7; D call uncertain. CDR3 length equals 15 residues. Germline CDR1 is MGHRA and CDR2 is YSYEKL. Trimming took off 1 base at V and 2 bases at J, with 12 bases between the two ends.

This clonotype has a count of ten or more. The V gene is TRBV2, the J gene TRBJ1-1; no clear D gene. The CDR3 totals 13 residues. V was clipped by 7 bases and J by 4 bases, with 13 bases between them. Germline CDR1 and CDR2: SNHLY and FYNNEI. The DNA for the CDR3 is TGTGCCAGCAATGACCGGGGAGGCACTGAAGCTTTCTTT. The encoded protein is CASNDRGGTEAFF.

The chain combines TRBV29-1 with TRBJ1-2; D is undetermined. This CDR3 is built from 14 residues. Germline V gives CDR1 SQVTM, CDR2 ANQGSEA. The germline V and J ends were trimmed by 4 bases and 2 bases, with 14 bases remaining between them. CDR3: CSVGGEPPNYGYTF. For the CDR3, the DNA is TGCAGCGTTGGGGGAGAACCCCCCAACTATGGCTACACCTTC. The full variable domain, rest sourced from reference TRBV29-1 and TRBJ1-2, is SAVISQKPSRDICQRGTSLTIQCQVDSQVTMMFWYRQQPGQSLTLIATANQGSEATYESGFVIDKFPISRPNLTFSTLTVSNMSPEDSSIYLCSVGGEPPNYGYTFGSGTRLTVV.